These 16 T cell receptor beta chains were all obtained from the same sample, sequenced in a study of cytomegalovirus exposure and HLA in healthy donors. This PCR relied on a set of 60 Vbeta primers and 13 Jbeta primers. The protocol was immunoSEQ multiplex PCR, while the TCRdb copy is restricted to in-frame clones and leaves out a portion. The repertoire holds approximately 130,000 clones, with around 72% as singletons. Sequencing input: PBMCs. These receptors were taken from a man aged 45-65 years in good health and CMV-seropositive.

This chain uses TRBV11-3 with TRBJ1-2; a possible D gene is TRBD1 (5 bases). The CDR3 is made up of 13 amino acids. V was shortened by 5 bases and J by 1 base, with 8 bases between the two germline ends. Germline CDR1 and CDR2: SGHNT and YENEEA. CDR3 sequence (DNA): TGTGCCAGCAGCCCAGACAGTAACTATGGCTACACCTTC. Translation gives CASSPDSNYGYTF. The full variable domain, rest sourced from reference TRBV11-3 and TRBJ1-2, is EAGVVQSPRYKIIEKKQPVAFWCNPISGHNTLYWYLQNLGQGPELLIRYENEEAVDDSQLPKDRFSAERLKGVDSTLKIQPAELGDSAVYLCASSPDSNYGYTFGSGTRLTVV.

This clone was picked up a small number of times. The chain carries TRBV13 and TRBJ2-7; a weak D match, TRBD1 (5 bases). CDR1 is PRHDT, CDR2 FYEKMQ, per germline (reference sequence). The ends were cut back, 1 base at V and 3 bases at J, with 13 bases in the middle. There are 15 residues in the CDR3. This CDR3 is CASSLAIRERYEQYF. The DNA of the CDR3 is TGTGCCAGCAGCTTAGCGATCAGGGAACGCTACGAGCAGTACTTC.

The chain uses TRBV6-5 and TRBJ1-1, with 8 bases identical to TRBD1. Germline V lookup: CDR1 MNHEY, CDR2 SVGAGI. The CDR3 covers 13 residues. The J segment lost 0 bases and the V segment lost 8 bases, leaving 2 bases of the junction unmatched. The CDR3 sequence is CASRTGMNTEAFF. For the CDR3, the DNA is TGTGCCAGCCGGACAGGGATGAACACTGAAGCTTTCTTT.

The J gene is TRBJ2-3, the V gene TRBV6-4; D is uncertain. The germline gives CDR1 MRHNA, CDR2 SNTAGT. The CDR3 extends over 13 amino acids. V shed 6 bases and J shed 0 bases, with 7 bases lying between them. The CDR3 sequence: CASSVRSTDTQYF. CDR3 nucleotide sequence: TGTGCCAGCAGCGTTAGAAGCACAGATACGCAGTATTTT.

This clone has more than one count but fewer than ten. The chain couples TRBV4-2 to TRBJ2-3, with 7 bases matching TRBD2. The CDR3 runs 15 residues. Germline CDR1 reads LGHNA; CDR2 reads YNFKEQ. Losses at the gene ends were 1 base for V and 4 bases for J; bases not matched to a gene: 5. The CDR3 protein is CASSQGSGLADTQYF. CDR3 DNA sequence: TGTGCCAGCAGCCAAGGATCTGGACTAGCAGATACGCAGTATTTT.

The chain joins TRBV2 to TRBJ1-2; tentative D call: TRBD1 (6 bases). V lost 4 bases and J 4 bases, leaving 10 bases between the germline ends. The CDR3 has 13 residues. Looked up from germline, CDR1 is SNHLY and CDR2 is FYNNEI. In DNA form, the CDR3 reads TGTGCCAGCAGTGCGGGACAAACCTATGGCTACACCTTC. Translation gives CASSAGQTYGYTF.

This clone turned up a few times. The chain recombines TRBV7-2 with TRBJ2-7, with 7 bases aligning to TRBD1. The CDR3 has 16 residues. The germline gives CDR1 SGHTA, CDR2 FQGNSA. Germline trimming cut 5 bases from V and 1 base from J; bases unmatched to any gene: 11. The CDR3 DNA is TGTGCCAGCAGCCCCCAACGAGGGGGCGGGTCCTACGAGCAGTACTTC. Translated: CASSPQRGGGSYEQYF. Combining the CDR3 with reference TRBV7-2 and TRBJ2-7 gives the whole variable domain GAGVSQSPSNKVTEKGKDVELRCDPISGHTALYWYRQSLGQGLEFLIYFQGNSAPDKSGLPSDRFSAERTGGSVSTLTIQRTQQEDSAVYLCASSPQRGGGSYEQYFGPGTRLTVT.

The chain joins TRBV7-9 to TRBJ1-2; TRBD1 is a possible D gene (5 bases). This CDR3 is 15 amino acids long. Trimming took 1 base from V and 1 from J, leaving 10 bases between them. The germline V gene encodes CDR1 SEHNR and CDR2 FQNEAQ (reference sequence). CDR3 DNA sequence: TGTGCCAGCAGCTTAGTAGGGGCCCGTAACTATGGCTACACCTTC. Its translation is CASSLVGARNYGYTF.

The chain has TRBV5-1 and TRBJ2-2; possibly TRBD1 for D (6 bases). In germline, CDR1 is SGHRS, CDR2 YFSETQ. Trimming shortened V by 2 bases and J by 0 bases, and 8 bases separated the two germline ends. The CDR3 runs to 15 residues. The DNA of the CDR3 is TGCGCCAGCAGCTTAACAGGGCCGAACACCGGGGAGCTGTTTTTT. This codes for CASSLTGPNTGELFF.

The V and J genes are TRBV5-1 and TRBJ1-6, with TRBD1 as a possible D gene (5 bases). V was cut by 2 bases and J by 5 bases, with 8 bases left in between. The CDR3 loop spans 14 amino acids. Germline V gene data show CDR1 as SGHRS and CDR2 as YFSETQ. CDR3 sequence: CASSFDSNNSPLHF. For the CDR3, the DNA is TGCGCCAGCAGCTTCGACAGCAATAATTCACCCCTCCACTTT.

The CDR3 DNA is TGTGCCAGCTCCCCGGGACAGGGGGTTCTGGGCACTGAAGCTTTCTTT. It specifies CASSPGQGVLGTEAFF. The chain uses TRBV6-4 and TRBJ1-1; 11 nucleotides line up with TRBD1. The trim removed 8 bases at V and 4 bases at J, leaving 12 bases unmatched. CDR1 is MRHNA and CDR2 is SNTAGT in the germline V gene. The CDR3 length is 16 residues.

The chain recombines TRBV5-8 with TRBJ2-6; possible D gene TRBD1, 6 bases. V gave up 8 bases and J gave up 0 bases, with 18 bases separating them. Germline CDR1 is SGHTS and CDR2 is YDEGEE. This CDR3 contains 17 residues. CDR3 nucleotides: TGTGCCAGGGGTGGGGACATAATGTCCTCTGGGGCCAACGTCCTGACTTTC. This codes for CARGGDIMSSGANVLTF.

This chain links TRBV28 with TRBJ2-2; 7 positions match TRBD2. Looked up from germline, CDR1 is MDHEN and CDR2 is SYDVKM. The CDR3 runs to 15 residues. V lost 2 bases and J lost 5; bases outside the gene matches: 5. CDR3 residues: CASSLAGVKTGELFF. CDR3 nucleotide sequence: TGTGCCAGCAGTTTAGCGGGAGTGAAGACCGGGGAGCTGTTTTTT.

V gene TRBV7-2 combines with J gene TRBJ1-1, with TRBD1 as a possible D gene (5 bases). The length of the CDR3 is 17 residues. V gave up 7 bases and J gave up 4 bases, with 25 bases separating them. Germline CDR1 is SGHTA and CDR2 is FQGNSA. As DNA, the CDR3 is TGTGCCAGCACCCCCATTGGGTCCAGAGTCGGGGGCACTGAAGCTTTCTTT. The encoded protein is CASTPIGSRVGGTEAFF.

The chain carries TRBV7-2 and TRBJ2-3; 9 bases fit TRBD1. CDR1 is SGHTA, CDR2 FQGNSA, per germline. After removal of 4 bases from V and 1 base from J, the junction contained 3 bases not matched to a gene. The CDR3 is 15 amino acids. CDR3 amino acids: CASSSGDRGTDTQYF. The CDR3 DNA reads TGTGCCAGCAGCTCTGGGGACAGGGGCACAGATACGCAGTATTTT.

The chain recombines TRBV6-6 with TRBJ1-1; no definite D call. Germline V gene sequence: CDR1 MNHNY, CDR2 SVGAGI (reference sequence). The CDR3 contains 13 residues. The V gene lost 7 bases and the J gene lost 6 bases, with 15 bases spanning the gap. CDR3 sequence: CASTGSPRAEAFF. The DNA of the CDR3 is TGTGCCAGCACCGGAAGTCCCCGGGCTGAAGCTTTCTTT.